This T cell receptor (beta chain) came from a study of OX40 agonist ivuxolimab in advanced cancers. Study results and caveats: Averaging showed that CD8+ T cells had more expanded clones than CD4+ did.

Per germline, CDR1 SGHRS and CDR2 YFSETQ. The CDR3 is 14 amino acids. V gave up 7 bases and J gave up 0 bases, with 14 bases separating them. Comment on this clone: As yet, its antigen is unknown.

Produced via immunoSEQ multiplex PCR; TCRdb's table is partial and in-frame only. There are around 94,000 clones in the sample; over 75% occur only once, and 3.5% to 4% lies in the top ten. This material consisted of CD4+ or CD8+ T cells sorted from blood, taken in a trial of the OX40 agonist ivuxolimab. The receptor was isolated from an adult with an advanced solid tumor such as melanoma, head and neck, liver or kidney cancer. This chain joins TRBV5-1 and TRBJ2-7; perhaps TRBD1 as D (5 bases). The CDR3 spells CASRSGYLSYEQYF. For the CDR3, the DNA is TGCGCCAGCCGGTCAGGGTATCTCTCCTACGAGCAGTACTTC.